This T cell receptor beta chain was obtained from a study of Graves' ophthalmopathy and Graves' hyperthyroidism. Study context: The blood sample was drawn at first diagnosis and before any treatment.

This clonotype was seen repeatedly, ten times or more. The antigen is undetermined. Study-wide points: Blood also contained most of the expanded thyroid clonotypes above 0.001 frequency.

Transcripts of RNA were the source for amplifying TCR beta CDR3 regions. The authors performed first-round RT-PCR with HTBI primers and then a second-round multiplex PCR. MiXCR, run by TCRdb on the multiplex PCR reads, gives a single entry per CDR3 protein. The data hold more than 300,000 distinct CDR3 sequences, with approximately 17% observed a single time. Sequencing input: peripheral blood. The source is an adult woman with stable Graves' hyperthyroidism.

The CDR3 bases are TGTGCCAGCACCAAGCTTACACTAGCGGAGAGCGGGGGGGAGACCCAGTACTTC. Residues: CASTKLTLAESGGETQYF. The chain recombines TRBV7-2 with TRBJ2-5, with 9 bases fitting TRBD2. V gave up 7 bases and J gave up 5 bases; unmatched junction bases: 20. This CDR3 is 18 amino acids long. Germline CDR1 reads SGHTA; CDR2 reads FQGNSA. Supplemented by reference TRBV7-2 and TRBJ2-5, the full variable domain reads GAGVSQSPSNKVTEKGKDVELRCDPISGHTALYWYRQSLGQGLEFLIYFQGNSAPDKSGLPSDRFSAERTGGSVSTLTIQRTQQEDSAVYLCASTKLTLAESGGETQYFGPGTRLLVL.